This TCR beta chain comes out of a study of T cells after yellow fever vaccination. Turning to the study itself: When fractions had low cell numbers, they were prepared with SMART-Seq v4 Ultra Low Input. Findings and caveats of the study: Although most clonotypes did not, a small share appeared in both CD4 and CD8 compartments. A weaker but faster secondary response was observed, peaking on day 5 versus 15.

CDR1 is MNHEY and CDR2 is SMNVEV in the germline V gene (reference sequence). V was pared by 8 bases and J by 1 base, with 10 bases between. The CDR3 is 13 residues long. Only a few counts were recorded for this clonotype. The antigen is not known. TCRdb called the 5' RACE reads again in MiXCR, with one record for every CDR3 protein. This sample has 300,000 to 400,000 distinct CDR3 sequences, with 12% found just once. The receptor comes from a man aged 18-30 years who received the YFV17D yellow fever vaccine. The chain links TRBV27 to TRBJ2-3; D is ambiguous. The source was CD4+ T cells sorted from PBMCs, collected 15 days after the yellow fever booster vaccination. CDR3 DNA: TGTGCCAGCTGGGTCTCTGGCACAGATACGCAGTATTTT. Translating gives CASWVSGTDTQYF.